This T cell receptor beta chain was recorded in a study of technical replicates of blood from several donors. The protocol was immunoSEQ multiplex PCR, while the TCRdb copy is restricted to in-frame clones and leaves out a portion. Of 85,000 or so clones in the sample, roughly 94% are singletons; the top ten hold over 0.25%. V lost 5 bases, J lost 6 bases, and 9 bases stayed unmatched. There are 15 residues in the CDR3. CDR1 SGHAT and CDR2 FQDESV come from the germline V gene (reference sequence). The chain has TRBV11-1 and TRBJ2-3; TRBD2 matches at 9 bases. The source material was T cells isolated from PBMCs. The clonotype comes from a human donor in good health. The CDR3 loop is CASSGGGGPADTQYF. The CDR3 DNA sequence: TGTGCCAGCAGCGGCGGGGGGGGGCCAGCGGATACGCAGTATTTT. Based on the CDR3 plus reference TRBV11-1 and TRBJ2-3, the full variable domain is EAEVAQSPRYKITEKSQAVAFWCDPISGHATLYWYRQILGQGPELLVQFQDESVVDDSQLPKDRFSAERLKGVDSTLKIQPAELGDSAMYLCASSGGGGPADTQYFGPGTRLTVL.